One sample yielded the 28 T cell receptor beta chains listed below, sequenced in a study of shared T cell receptors in the human thymus. The repertoire was sequenced with immunoSEQ multiplex PCR; TCRdb's copy has only in-frame clones and lacks some. The table lists 640,000 or so clones, around 87% of them singletons. The same sample was also used in a study of human thymus T cells.

Sequences were obtained from thymocytes. These receptors were collected from a boy younger than two with a congenital heart defect.

The chain carries TRBV7-2 and TRBJ2-7, with D unclear. The CDR3 consists of 11 residues. Per germline, CDR1 SGHTA and CDR2 FQGNSA. V was cut by 1 base and J by 5 bases, with 3 bases left in between. The DNA for the CDR3 is TGTGCCAGCAGCTTAGGTAACGAGCAGTACTTC. This translates into CASSLGNEQYF.

J is TRBJ2-7 and V is TRBV12-5; D is possibly TRBD1 (6 bases). Germline CDR1 LGHNT, CDR2 FRNRAP. The V and J ends lost 2 bases and 4 bases respectively, with 24 bases between them. CDR3 length equals 18 residues. This CDR3 is CASGLLFPQTGRGYEQYF. CDR3 coding DNA: TGTGCTAGTGGTTTGTTATTCCCACAGACAGGTCGGGGATACGAGCAGTACTTC.

This chain connects TRBV4-3 to TRBJ2-1, with 8 bases identical to TRBD2. Germline CDR1 and CDR2: LGHNA and YSLEER. The CDR3 runs to 15 residues. With 1 base clipped from V and 6 bases from J, the junction kept 5 bases outside the gene matches. CDR3 in amino acids: CASSQGEGTSNEQFF. CDR3 bases: TGCGCCAGCAGCCAAGGGGAAGGGACTAGCAATGAGCAGTTCTTC.

V and J are TRBV28 and TRBJ2-3; weak D call: TRBD2 (5 bases). Germline loops: CDR1 MDHEN, CDR2 SYDVKM. The CDR3 contains 18 residues. The ends were cut back, 0 bases at V and 2 bases at J, with 18 bases in the middle. DNA for the CDR3: TGTGCCAGCAGTTTATGGCCCTGCGGGCCCTCGACCACAGATACGCAGTATTTT. It yields the protein CASSLWPCGPSTTDTQYF.

This sequence joins TRBV4-1 and TRBJ1-2, with D possibly matching TRBD1 (5 bases). Trimming took 1 base from V and 8 from J, leaving 11 bases between them. The CDR3 is 13 residues long. CDR1 and CDR2 from the germline V gene are MGHRA and YSYEKL. Written as DNA, the CDR3 is TGCGCCAGCAGCCAAGTTACGGGGGACGGCTACACCTTC. It translates to CASSQVTGDGYTF.

The chain joins TRBV6-5 to TRBJ2-7; D not resolved. The CDR3 totals 15 residues. CDR1 and CDR2 from the germline V gene are MNHEY and SVGAGI. Trimming shortened V by 2 bases and J by 3 bases, and 14 bases separated the two germline ends. Here the CDR3 DNA reads TGTGCCAGCAGTTACACTGCCACTCGTTTCTACGAGCAGTACTTC. It is translated as CASSYTATRFYEQYF.

The chain is built from TRBV2 and TRBJ2-5; D is perhaps TRBD1 (5 bases). This CDR3 is 12 amino acids long. CDR1 is SNHLY, CDR2 FYNNEI, per germline. Trimming pared 9 bases from V and 10 bases from J, leaving 18 bases between. This chain's CDR3 is CARQDTKRGQYF. The DNA of the CDR3 is TGTGCCAGACAGGACACCAAGAGAGGCCAGTACTTC.

This rearrangement joins TRBV4-2 to TRBJ2-7, with a weak D call TRBD1 (6 bases). The DNA end is a closer match to TRBJ2-1, so the J assignment may be wrong. CDR3 size: 15 residues. Germline values: CDR1 LGHNA, CDR2 YNFKEQ. DNA of the CDR3: TGTGCCAGCAGCGCACCAGGGGCATACTACAATGAGCAGTTCTTC. This gives the protein CASSAPGAYYNEQFF.

CDR3 nucleotides: TGTGCCAGCAGCTATCCGACTGGGTATGGCTACACCTTC. Protein product: CASSYPTGYGYTF. The gene calls are TRBV13 and TRBJ1-2; D unclear. The CDR3 sequence is 13 residues long. Trimming cost V 4 bases and J 5 bases, with 11 bases left between them. The germline CDR1 and CDR2 sequences are PRHDT and FYEKMQ (reference sequence).

This clone was recorded a few times. This rearrangement joins TRBV10-3 to TRBJ1-1, with a weak D call TRBD1 (5 bases). V lost 6 bases and J lost 2, with 7 bases in between. The germline V gene encodes CDR1 ENHRY and CDR2 SYGVKD. The CDR3 has 12 residues. The CDR3 sequence: CAIRGRNTEAFF. The CDR3 DNA sequence: TGTGCCATCAGGGGGCGAAACACTGAAGCTTTCTTT.

The V call is TRBV11-2, the J call TRBJ2-2; D uncertain. V lost 3 bases and J 8 bases, leaving 10 bases between the germline ends. The germline V gene encodes CDR1 SGHAT and CDR2 FQNNGV. This CDR3 region has 13 residues. The CDR3 bases are TGTGCCAGCAGCTTCGCTAATATGGGGGAGCTGTTTTTT. This codes for CASSFANMGELFF.

This chain connects TRBV28 to TRBJ1-1, with TRBD1 matching over 8 bases. CDR3 length: 12 residues. Looked up from germline, CDR1 is MDHEN and CDR2 is SYDVKM. Germline trimming cut 6 bases from V and 7 bases from J; bases unmatched to any gene: 4. CDR3 DNA: TGTGCCAGCAGGACAGGGGTGGGTGAAGCTTTCTTT. Protein: CASRTGVGEAFF.

This chain links TRBV4-3 with TRBJ1-2; 9 nucleotides line up with TRBD1. CDR1 is LGHNA and CDR2 is YSLEER in the germline V gene. This CDR3 is built from 14 residues. Trimming took 6 bases from V and 3 from J; bases not matched to a gene: 5. The CDR3 spells CASRGQGDDYGYTF. The CDR3 DNA reads as TGCGCCAGCAGGGGACAGGGTGACGACTATGGCTACACCTTC.

The rearrangement links TRBV5-6 to TRBJ2-3; TRBD2 agrees at 10 bases. CDR3 size: 17 residues. The J segment lost 0 bases and the V segment lost 2 bases, leaving 6 bases of the junction unmatched. The germline CDR1 and CDR2 sequences are SGHDT and YYEEEE. The CDR3 protein is CASSFERGGSSTDTQYF. The CDR3 bases are TGTGCCAGCAGCTTCGAGCGGGGGGGCTCGAGCACAGATACGCAGTATTTT.

The CDR3 reads CASSLYLTGTSEYF. The CDR3, as DNA: TGTGCCAGCAGCCTGTACCTGACGGGGACTAGCGAGTACTTC. The genes are TRBV7-2 and TRBJ2-7, with 10 bases lining up with TRBD2. Germline V lookup: CDR1 SGHTA, CDR2 FQGNSA. With 5 bases clipped from V and 11 bases from J, the junction kept 12 bases outside the gene matches. The CDR3 spans 14 residues.

The J gene is TRBJ2-2, the V gene TRBV28; D is possibly TRBD2 (6 bases). V gave up 3 bases and J gave up 5 bases, with 13 bases separating them. The CDR3 sequence is 15 residues long. The germline V gene has CDR1 MDHEN and CDR2 SYDVKM. CDR3 amino acids: CASSFGTGETGELFF. The DNA for the CDR3 is TGTGCCAGCAGTTTTGGGACGGGGGAGACCGGGGAGCTGTTTTTT.

J is TRBJ1-1 and V is TRBV7-6; D is ambiguous. Germline V gives CDR1 SGHVS, CDR2 FNYEAQ. The CDR3 runs to 13 residues. With 0 bases removed from V and 10 bases from J, the gap between germline ends came to 12 bases. In nucleotides, the CDR3 is TGTGCCAGCAGCTTAGCCCGGGTGAAGGTAGCTTTCTTT. Amino acids: CASSLARVKVAFF.

This chain links TRBV13 with TRBJ2-7; weak D call: TRBD2 (5 bases). In germline, CDR1 is PRHDT, CDR2 FYEKMQ (reference sequence). This CDR3 has 13 residues. V was cut by 5 bases and J by 1 base, with 9 bases left in between. The CDR3 region has the DNA TGTGCCAGCAGCCTGAGGGAATCCTACGAGCAGTACTTC. It specifies CASSLRESYEQYF. Together with reference TRBV13 and TRBJ2-7, the CDR3 gives the full variable domain: AAGVIQSPRHLIKEKRETATLKCYPIPRHDTVYWYQQGPGQDPQFLISFYEKMQSDKGSIPDRFSAQQFSDYHSELNMSSLELGDSALYFCASSLRESYEQYFGPGTRLTVT.

The chain combines TRBV7-2 with TRBJ1-5; 9 bases match TRBD1. This CDR3 region has 15 residues. Germline V gene sequence: CDR1 SGHTA, CDR2 FQGNSA. V lost 5 bases to trimming and J lost 5 bases; unmatched junction nucleotides: 7. CDR3 bases: TGTGCCAGCAGCCTGGGGACAGGGAGAGATCAGCCCCAGCATTTT. Translating gives CASSLGTGRDQPQHF. Variable domain in full (rest from reference TRBV7-2 and TRBJ1-5): GAGVSQSPSNKVTEKGKDVELRCDPISGHTALYWYRQSLGQGLEFLIYFQGNSAPDKSGLPSDRFSAERTGGSVSTLTIQRTQQEDSAVYLCASSLGTGRDQPQHFGDGTRLSIL.

V and J are TRBV28 and TRBJ2-1; 8 nucleotides line up with TRBD1. The trim removed 5 bases at V and 7 bases at J, leaving 4 bases unmatched. From germline, CDR1 is MDHEN and CDR2 SYDVKM. This CDR3 spans 13 amino acids. The DNA of the CDR3 is TGTGCCAGCAGTGAACAGGGGGGTAATGAGCAGTTCTTC. Its translation is CASSEQGGNEQFF.

V and J are TRBV28 and TRBJ2-7, with 7 bases identical to TRBD2. CDR1 is MDHEN and CDR2 is SYDVKM in the germline V gene. J gave up 3 bases and V 3 bases, and 8 bases lay outside the gene matches. The CDR3 sequence is 15 residues long. The CDR3, as DNA: TGTGCCAGCAGTTTTGGCCTAGCGGAGAACTACGAGCAGTACTTC. It translates to CASSFGLAENYEQYF.

CDR3 sequence reads: CASSLASGGYNEQFF. CDR3 DNA: TGTGCCAGCAGCTTGGCTAGCGGGGGATACAATGAGCAGTTCTTC. The V and J genes are TRBV11-2 and TRBJ2-1, with TRBD2 matching over 10 bases. Germline assignment: CDR1 SGHAT and CDR2 FQNNGV. This CDR3 is 15 amino acids long. Trimming cost V 3 bases and J 4 bases; bases outside gene matches: 3.

The chain carries TRBV10-2 and TRBJ2-7; D is unresolved. The CDR3 is made up of 11 amino acids. CDR1 WSHSY and CDR2 SAAADI come from the germline V gene. V shed 8 bases and J shed 6 bases, with 11 bases lying between them. This CDR3 is CASGTRREQYF. The DNA for the CDR3 is TGCGCCAGCGGTACGCGTCGCGAGCAGTACTTC.

This clone was detected once. V is TRBV29-1 and J is TRBJ2-1; a weak D match, TRBD2 (6 bases). CDR1 and CDR2 from the germline V gene are SQVTM and ANQGSEA. The CDR3 runs to 17 residues. With 3 bases removed from V and 6 bases from J, the gap between germline ends came to 24 bases. The CDR3 protein is CSVDFAGKVPVGNEQFF. CDR3 nucleotide sequence: TGCAGCGTTGACTTTGCGGGAAAGGTCCCGGTTGGCAATGAGCAGTTCTTC.

J is TRBJ1-2 and V is TRBV28; D remains ambiguous. The CDR3 consists of 13 residues. Trimming shortened V by 3 bases and J by 3 bases, and 8 bases separated the two germline ends. From germline, CDR1 is MDHEN and CDR2 SYDVKM. This chain's CDR3 is CASSLRADYGYTF. In DNA form, the CDR3 reads TGTGCCAGCAGTTTGCGGGCAGACTATGGCTACACCTTC.

Only a few counts were recorded for this clone. The genes are TRBV30 and TRBJ1-1; D remains unclear. V was clipped by 0 bases and J by 1 base, with 6 bases between them. Germline-derived CDR1 and CDR2 are GTSNPN and SVGIG (reference sequence). The CDR3 consists of 13 residues. CDR3 sequence: CAWSVLGNTEAFF. Here the CDR3 DNA reads TGTGCCTGGAGTGTCCTAGGGAACACTGAAGCTTTCTTT.

This sequence joins TRBV28 and TRBJ1-1; a weak D match, TRBD1 (6 bases). V was trimmed by 5 bases and J by 0 bases, leaving 10 bases between them. This CDR3 has 14 amino acids. Germline lookup yields CDR1 MDHEN and CDR2 SYDVKM. The CDR3 loop is CASSVGTLNTEAFF. The CDR3 DNA follows: TGTGCCAGCAGTGTCGGGACACTGAACACTGAAGCTTTCTTT.

The chain carries TRBV29-1 and TRBJ2-1; D might be TRBD2 (5 bases). The V gene lost 7 bases and the J gene lost 0 bases, with 13 bases spanning the gap. Germline V lookup: CDR1 SQVTM, CDR2 ANQGSEA. This CDR3 has 14 residues. CDR3 bases: TGCAGCGCGGCGGGCTGGTACTCCTACAATGAGCAGTTCTTC. Encoded protein: CSAAGWYSYNEQFF.